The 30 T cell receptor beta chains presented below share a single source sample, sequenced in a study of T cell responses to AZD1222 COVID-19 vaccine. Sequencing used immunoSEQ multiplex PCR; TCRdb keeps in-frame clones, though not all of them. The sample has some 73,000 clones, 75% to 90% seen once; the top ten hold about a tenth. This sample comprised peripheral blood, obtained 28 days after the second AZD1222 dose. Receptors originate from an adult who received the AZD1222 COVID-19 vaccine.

The CDR3 nucleotides are TGTGCCAGCAGCCTCGGGGCGGGAGTTGGGAATGAGCAGTTCTTC. It is translated as CASSLGAGVGNEQFF. The rearrangement links TRBV6-6 to TRBJ2-1, with 7 bases fitting TRBD2. The CDR3 totals 15 residues. Germline-derived CDR1 and CDR2 are MNHNY and SVGAGI (reference sequence). V was pared by 6 bases and J by 7 bases, with 12 bases of the junction left unmatched.

This CDR3 is CASSPDRADQPQHF. In nucleotides, the CDR3 is TGTGCCAGCTCACCGGACAGGGCGGACCAGCCCCAGCATTTT. The chain couples TRBV18 to TRBJ1-5, with 8 bases fitting TRBD1. CDR1 KGHSH and CDR2 LQKENI come from the germline V gene. CDR3 length: 14 residues. V dropped 3 bases and J dropped 7; count of bases not matched to a gene: 5.

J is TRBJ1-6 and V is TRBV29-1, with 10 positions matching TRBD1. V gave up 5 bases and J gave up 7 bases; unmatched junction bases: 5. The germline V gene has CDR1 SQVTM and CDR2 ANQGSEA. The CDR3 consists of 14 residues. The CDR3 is CSVSGQGGNSPLHF. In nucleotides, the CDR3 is TGCAGCGTTTCAGGACAGGGGGGAAATTCACCCCTCCACTTT.

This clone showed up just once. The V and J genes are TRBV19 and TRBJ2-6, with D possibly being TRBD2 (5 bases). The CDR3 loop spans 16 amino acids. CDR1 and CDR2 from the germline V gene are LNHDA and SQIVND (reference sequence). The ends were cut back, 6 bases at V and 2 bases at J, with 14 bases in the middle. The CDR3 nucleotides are TGTGCCAGTAGCCGTTTCCGGGGAGCTGGGGCCAACGTCCTGACTTTC. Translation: CASSRFRGAGANVLTF.

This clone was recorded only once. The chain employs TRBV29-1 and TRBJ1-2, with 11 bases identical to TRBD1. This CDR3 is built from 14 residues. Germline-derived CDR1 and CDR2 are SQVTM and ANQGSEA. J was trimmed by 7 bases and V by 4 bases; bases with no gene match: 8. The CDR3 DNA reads TGCAGCGTTGCACCCGGACAGGGGGCAATTGGCTACACCTTC. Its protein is CSVAPGQGAIGYTF. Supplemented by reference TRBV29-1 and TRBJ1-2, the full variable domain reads SAVISQKPSRDICQRGTSLTIQCQVDSQVTMMFWYRQQPGQSLTLIATANQGSEATYESGFVIDKFPISRPNLTFSTLTVSNMSPEDSSIYLCSVAPGQGAIGYTFGSGTRLTVV.

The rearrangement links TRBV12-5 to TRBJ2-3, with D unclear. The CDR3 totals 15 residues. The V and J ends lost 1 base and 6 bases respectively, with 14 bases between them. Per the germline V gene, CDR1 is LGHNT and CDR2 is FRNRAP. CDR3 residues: CASGLGSHAADTQYF. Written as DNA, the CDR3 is TGTGCTAGTGGTTTGGGGTCACACGCCGCGGATACGCAGTATTTT. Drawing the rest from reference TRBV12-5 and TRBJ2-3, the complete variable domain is DARVTQTPRHKVTEMGQEVTMRCQPILGHNTVFWYRQTMMQGLELLAYFRNRAPLDDSGMPKDRFSAEMPDATLATLKIQPSEPRDSAVYFCASGLGSHAADTQYFGPGTRLTVL.

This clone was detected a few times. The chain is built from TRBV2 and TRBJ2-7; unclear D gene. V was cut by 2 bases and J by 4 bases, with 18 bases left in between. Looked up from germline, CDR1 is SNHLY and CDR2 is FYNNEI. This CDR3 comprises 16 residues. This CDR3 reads CASSESLSAGLYEQYF. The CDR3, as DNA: TGTGCCAGCAGTGAATCGCTGTCGGCCGGCCTTTACGAGCAGTACTTC.

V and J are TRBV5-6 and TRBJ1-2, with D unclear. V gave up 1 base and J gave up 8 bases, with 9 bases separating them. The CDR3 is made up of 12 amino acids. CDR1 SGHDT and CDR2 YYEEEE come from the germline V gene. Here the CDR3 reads CASSLNGDGYTF. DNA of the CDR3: TGTGCCAGCAGCTTGAATGGTGACGGCTACACCTTC.

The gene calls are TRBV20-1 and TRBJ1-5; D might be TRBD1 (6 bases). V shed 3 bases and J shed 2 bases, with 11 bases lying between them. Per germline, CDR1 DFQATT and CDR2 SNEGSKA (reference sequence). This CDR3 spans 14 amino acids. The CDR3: CSASGAGGNQPQHF. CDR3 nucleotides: TGCAGTGCTAGTGGGGCAGGGGGCAATCAGCCCCAGCATTTT.

The chain's CDR3 is CASSLTGPTPRELFF. The CDR3, as DNA: TGTGCCAGCAGCTTGACAGGGCCAACCCCCCGGGAGCTGTTTTTT. This chain links TRBV7-3 with TRBJ2-2; TRBD1 aligns across 7 bases. The CDR3 covers 15 residues. Germline V gives CDR1 SGHTA, CDR2 FQGTGA. The V gene end was trimmed by 3 bases and the J gene end by 9 bases; junction bases not matched to a gene: 10.

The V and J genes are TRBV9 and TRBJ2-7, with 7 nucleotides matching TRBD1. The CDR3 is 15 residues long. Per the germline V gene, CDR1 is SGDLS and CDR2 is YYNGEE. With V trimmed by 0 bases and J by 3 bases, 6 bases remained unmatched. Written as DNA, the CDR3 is TGTGCCAGCAGCGTAGCCAGGGGGTTTTACTACGAGCAGTACGTC. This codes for CASSVARGFYYEQYV.

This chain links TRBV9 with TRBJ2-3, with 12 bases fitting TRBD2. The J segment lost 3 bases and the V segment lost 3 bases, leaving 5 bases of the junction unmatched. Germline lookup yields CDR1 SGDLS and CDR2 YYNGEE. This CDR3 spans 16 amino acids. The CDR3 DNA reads TGTGCCAGCAGCGCACTAGCGGGGGGCCTGACAGATACGCAGTATTTT. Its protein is CASSALAGGLTDTQYF.

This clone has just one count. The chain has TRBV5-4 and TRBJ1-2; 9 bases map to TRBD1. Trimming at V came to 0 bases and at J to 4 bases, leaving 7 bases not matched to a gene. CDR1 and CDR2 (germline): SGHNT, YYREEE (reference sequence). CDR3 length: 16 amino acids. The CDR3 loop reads CASSLDPGQGIYGYTF. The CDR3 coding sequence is TGTGCCAGCAGCTTGGACCCTGGACAGGGGATCTATGGCTACACCTTC.

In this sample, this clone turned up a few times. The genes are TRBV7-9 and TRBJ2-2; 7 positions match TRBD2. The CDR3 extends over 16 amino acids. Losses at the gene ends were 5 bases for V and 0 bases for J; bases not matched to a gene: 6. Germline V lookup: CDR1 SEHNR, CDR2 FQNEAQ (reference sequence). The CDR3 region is CASSTLAEANTGELFF. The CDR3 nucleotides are TGTGCCAGCAGCACCCTAGCGGAGGCGAACACCGGGGAGCTGTTTTTT. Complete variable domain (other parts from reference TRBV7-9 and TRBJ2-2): DTGVSQNPRHKITKRGQNVTFRCDPISEHNRLYWYRQTLGQGPEFLTYFQNEAQLEKSRLLSDRFSAERPKGSFSTLEIQRTEQGDSAMYLCASSTLAEANTGELFFGEGSRLTVL.

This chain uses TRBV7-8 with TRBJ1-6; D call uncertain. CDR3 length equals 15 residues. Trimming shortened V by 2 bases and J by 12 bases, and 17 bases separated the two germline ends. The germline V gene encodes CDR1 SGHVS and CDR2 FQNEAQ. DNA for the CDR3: TGTGCCAGCAGCTTAAAAGTATCAGGCAGTCAACCCCTCCACTTT. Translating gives CASSLKVSGSQPLHF.

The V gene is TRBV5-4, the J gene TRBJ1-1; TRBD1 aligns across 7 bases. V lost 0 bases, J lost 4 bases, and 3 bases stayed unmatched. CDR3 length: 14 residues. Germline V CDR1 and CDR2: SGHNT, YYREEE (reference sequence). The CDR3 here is CASSLAGQPTEAFF. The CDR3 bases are TGTGCCAGCAGCTTGGCGGGACAGCCCACTGAAGCTTTCTTT.

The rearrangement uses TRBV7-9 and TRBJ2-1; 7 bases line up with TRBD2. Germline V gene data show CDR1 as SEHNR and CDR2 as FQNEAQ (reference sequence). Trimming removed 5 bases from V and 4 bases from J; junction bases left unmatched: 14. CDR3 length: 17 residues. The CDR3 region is CASSLGGLEVVYNEQFF. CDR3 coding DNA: TGTGCCAGCAGCCTGGGCGGACTAGAGGTCGTTTACAATGAGCAGTTCTTC.

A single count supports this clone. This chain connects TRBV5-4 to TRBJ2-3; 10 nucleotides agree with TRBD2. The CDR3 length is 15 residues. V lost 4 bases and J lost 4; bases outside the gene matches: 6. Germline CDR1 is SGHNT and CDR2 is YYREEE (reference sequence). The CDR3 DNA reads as TGTGCCAGCAGCCCTAGCGGGGGCCGCCCAGATACGCAGTATTTT. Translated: CASSPSGGRPDTQYF.

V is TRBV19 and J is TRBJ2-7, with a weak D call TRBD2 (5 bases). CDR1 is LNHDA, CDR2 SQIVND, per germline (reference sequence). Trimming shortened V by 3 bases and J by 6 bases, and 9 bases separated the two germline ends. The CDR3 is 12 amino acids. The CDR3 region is CASSIRGVEQYF. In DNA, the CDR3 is TGTGCCAGTAGTATCCGGGGTGTCGAGCAGTACTTC.

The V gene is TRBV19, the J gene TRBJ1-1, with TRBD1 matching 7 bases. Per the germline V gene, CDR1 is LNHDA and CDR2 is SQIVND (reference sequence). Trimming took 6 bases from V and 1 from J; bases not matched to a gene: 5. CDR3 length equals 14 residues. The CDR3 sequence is CASSIRTGNTEAFF. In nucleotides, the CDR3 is TGTGCCAGTAGCATTCGGACAGGGAACACTGAAGCTTTCTTT.

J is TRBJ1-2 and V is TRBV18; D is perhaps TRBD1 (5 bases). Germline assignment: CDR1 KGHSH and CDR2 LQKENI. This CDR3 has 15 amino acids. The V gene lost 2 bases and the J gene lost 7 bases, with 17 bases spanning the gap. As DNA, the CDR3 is TGTGCCAGCTCACCAGGGCAGGGTGAACCCTTTGGCTACACCTTC. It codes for CASSPGQGEPFGYTF.

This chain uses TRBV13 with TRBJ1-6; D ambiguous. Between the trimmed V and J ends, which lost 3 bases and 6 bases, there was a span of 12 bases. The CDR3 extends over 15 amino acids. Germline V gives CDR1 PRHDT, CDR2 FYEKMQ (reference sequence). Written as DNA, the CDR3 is TGTGCCAGCAGCTTTGCCGACATGACTAATTCACCCCTCCACTTT. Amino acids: CASSFADMTNSPLHF.

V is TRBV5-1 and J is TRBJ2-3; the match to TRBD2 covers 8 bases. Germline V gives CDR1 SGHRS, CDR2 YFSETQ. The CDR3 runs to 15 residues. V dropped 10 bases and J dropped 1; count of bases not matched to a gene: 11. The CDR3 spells CASRPREGGTDTQYF. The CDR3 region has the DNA TGCGCCTCTAGACCACGGGAGGGGGGCACAGATACGCAGTATTTT.

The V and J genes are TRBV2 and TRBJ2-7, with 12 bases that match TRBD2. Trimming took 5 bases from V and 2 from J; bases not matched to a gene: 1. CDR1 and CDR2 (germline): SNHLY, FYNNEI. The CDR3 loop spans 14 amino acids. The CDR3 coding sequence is TGTGCCAGCAGTACTAGCGGGGGGCCCTACGAGCAGTACTTC. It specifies CASSTSGGPYEQYF.

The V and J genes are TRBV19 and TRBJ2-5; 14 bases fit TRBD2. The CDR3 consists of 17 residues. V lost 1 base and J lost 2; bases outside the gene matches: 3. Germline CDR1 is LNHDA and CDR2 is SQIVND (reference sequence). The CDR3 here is CASSIGGLAGGQETQYF. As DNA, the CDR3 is TGTGCCAGTAGTATAGGTGGACTAGCGGGGGGTCAAGAGACCCAGTACTTC.

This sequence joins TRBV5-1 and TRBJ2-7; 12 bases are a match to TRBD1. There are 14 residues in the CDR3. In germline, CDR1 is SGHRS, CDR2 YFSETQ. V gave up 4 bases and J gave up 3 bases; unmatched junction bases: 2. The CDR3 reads CASSGTGGHYEQYF. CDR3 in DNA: TGCGCCAGCAGCGGGACAGGGGGCCACTACGAGCAGTACTTC.

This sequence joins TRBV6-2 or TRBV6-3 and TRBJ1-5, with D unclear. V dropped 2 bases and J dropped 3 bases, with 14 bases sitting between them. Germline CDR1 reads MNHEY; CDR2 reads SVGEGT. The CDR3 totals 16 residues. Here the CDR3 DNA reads TGTGCCAGCAGTTACCCGGGGTCTGGAATCAATCAGCCCCAGCATTTT. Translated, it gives CASSYPGSGINQPQHF.

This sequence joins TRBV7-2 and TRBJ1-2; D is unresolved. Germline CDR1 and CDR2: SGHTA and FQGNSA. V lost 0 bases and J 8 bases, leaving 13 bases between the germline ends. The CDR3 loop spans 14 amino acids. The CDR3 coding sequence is TGTGCCAGCAGCTTAGCCATGGGGTCTGGGGGCTACACCTTC. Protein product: CASSLAMGSGGYTF.

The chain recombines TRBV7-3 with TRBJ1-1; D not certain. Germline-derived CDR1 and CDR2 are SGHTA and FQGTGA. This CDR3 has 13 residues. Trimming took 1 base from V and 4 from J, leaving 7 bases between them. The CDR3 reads CASSLNPRTEAFF. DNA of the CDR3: TGTGCCAGCAGCTTAAACCCCCGCACTGAAGCTTTCTTT. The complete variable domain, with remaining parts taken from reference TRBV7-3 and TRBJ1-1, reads GAGVSQTPSNKVTEKGKYVELRCDPISGHTALYWYRQSLGQGPEFLIYFQGTGAADDSGLPNDRFFAVRPEGSVSTLKIQRTERGDSAVYLCASSLNPRTEAFFGQGTRLTVV.

The chain's CDR3 is CASSLTRTDGYTF. CDR3 DNA: TGTGCCAGCAGCCTAACAAGGACGGATGGCTACACCTTC. The chain combines TRBV7-9 with TRBJ1-2; D gene ambiguous. The germline V and J ends were trimmed by 5 bases and 6 bases, with 13 bases remaining between them. CDR1 and CDR2 (germline): SEHNR, FQNEAQ (reference sequence). This CDR3 has 13 amino acids.